At least ten counts were recorded for the clone carrying this T cell receptor (beta chain). The data were obtained in a study of T cells in Graves' hyperthyroidism and ophthalmopathy. In making diagnoses, clinical symptoms, serum thyroxine and TRAb, thyroid ultrasound and orbital computed tomography were all used. RNA transcripts provided the source from which TCR beta CDR3 regions were amplified. The study used the HTBI primer set for a first-round RT-PCR of the TCR CDR3. Each CDR3 protein gets one entry after TCRdb re-called the multiplex PCR reads with MiXCR. The repertoire holds about 500,000 distinct CDR3 sequences, 35% to 50% seen once, with around two fifths in the top ten. This TCR derives from an adult woman with Graves' disease, either hyperthyroidism or ophthalmopathy (not recorded which). The material sequenced was peripheral blood or thyroid tissue (not recorded which).

DNA of the CDR3: TGTGCCAGCAGCTTAGTTTGGGCTAGCGGGAGCGGTGAGCAGTACTTC. This codes for CASSLVWASGSGEQYF. The chain combines TRBV7-9 with TRBJ2-7; the match to TRBD2 covers 10 bases. Germline V gene sequence: CDR1 SEHNR, CDR2 FQNEAQ (reference sequence). Germline trimming cut 1 base from V and 7 bases from J; bases unmatched to any gene: 10. This CDR3 comprises 16 residues.